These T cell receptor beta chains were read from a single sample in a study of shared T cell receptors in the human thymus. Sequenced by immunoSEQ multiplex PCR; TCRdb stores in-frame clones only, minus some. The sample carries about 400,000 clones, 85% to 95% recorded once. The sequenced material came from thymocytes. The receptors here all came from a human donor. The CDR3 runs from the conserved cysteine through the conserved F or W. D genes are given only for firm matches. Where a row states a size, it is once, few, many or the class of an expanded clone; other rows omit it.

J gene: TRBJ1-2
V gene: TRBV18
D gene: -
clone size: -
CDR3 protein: CASSPPDGQHYGYTF
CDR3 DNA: TGTGCCAGCTCACCACCGGACGGACAGCACTATGGCTACACCTTC

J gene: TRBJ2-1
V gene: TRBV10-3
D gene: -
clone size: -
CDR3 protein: CAISESVSSYNEQFF
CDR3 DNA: TGTGCCATCAGTGAGTCCGTGAGTTCCTACAATGAGCAGTTCTTC

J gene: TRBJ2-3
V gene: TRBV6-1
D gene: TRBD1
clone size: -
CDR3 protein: CASSPETGRDTQYF
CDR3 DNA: TGTGCCAGCAGCCCGGAGACAGGGAGAGATACGCAGTATTTT

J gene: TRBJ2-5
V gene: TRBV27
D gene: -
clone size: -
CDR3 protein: CASSLFWEETQYF
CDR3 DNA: TGTGCCAGCAGTTTATTCTGGGAAGAGACCCAGTACTTC

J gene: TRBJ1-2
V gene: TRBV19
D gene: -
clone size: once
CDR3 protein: CASSIGLGVRYGYTF
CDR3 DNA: TGTGCCAGTAGTATAGGATTGGGCGTGAGGTATGGCTACACCTTC

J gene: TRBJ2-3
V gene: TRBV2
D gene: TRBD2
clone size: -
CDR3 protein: CASGGWLAGLSTDTQYF
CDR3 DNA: TGTGCCAGCGGCGGTTGGCTAGCGGGGCTTAGCACAGATACGCAGTATTTT

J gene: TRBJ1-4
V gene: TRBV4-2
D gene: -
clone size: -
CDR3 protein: CASSQEGRPITLNEKLFF
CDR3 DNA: TGTGCCAGCAGCCAAGAAGGGCGGCCCATCACTCTTAATGAAAAACTGTTTTTT

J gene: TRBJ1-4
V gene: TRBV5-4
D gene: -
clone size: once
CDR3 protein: CASSFDRTNEKLFF
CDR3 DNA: TGTGCCAGCAGCTTCGATAGAACTAATGAAAAACTGTTTTTT

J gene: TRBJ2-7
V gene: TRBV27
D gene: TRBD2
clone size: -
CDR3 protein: CASSLASGNSRHLLLNYEQYF
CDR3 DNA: TGTGCCAGCAGTTTGGCTAGCGGGAATTCACGCCATCTTTTACTTAACTACGAGCAGTACTTC

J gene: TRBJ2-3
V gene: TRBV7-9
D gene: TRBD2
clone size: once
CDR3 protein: CASSFIEAGLLTDTQYF
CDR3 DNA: TGTGCCAGCAGCTTTATAGAAGCGGGACTTCTCACAGATACGCAGTATTTT

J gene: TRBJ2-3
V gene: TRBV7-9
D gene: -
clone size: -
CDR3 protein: CASSHGTDTQYF
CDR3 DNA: TGTGCCAGCAGCCACGGGACAGATACGCAGTATTTT

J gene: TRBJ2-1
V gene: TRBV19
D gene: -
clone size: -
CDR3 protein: CASSIGGANHWDEQFF
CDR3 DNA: TGTGCCAGTAGTATAGGTGGAGCGAACCACTGGGATGAGCAGTTCTTC

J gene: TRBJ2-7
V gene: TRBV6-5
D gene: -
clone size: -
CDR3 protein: CASSYIPQDSYEQYF
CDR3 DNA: TGTGCCAGCAGTTACATTCCCCAAGACTCCTACGAGCAGTACTTC

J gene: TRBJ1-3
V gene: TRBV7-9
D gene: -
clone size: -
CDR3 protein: CASSIPGRKGRSGNTIYF
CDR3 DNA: TGTGCCAGCAGCATACCGGGACGGAAGGGACGCTCTGGAAACACCATATATTTT

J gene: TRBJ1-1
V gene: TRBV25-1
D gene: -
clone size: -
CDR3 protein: CASSEYGRGRGNTEAFF
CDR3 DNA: TGTGCCAGCAGTGAATACGGGCGGGGGAGGGGGAACACTGAAGCTTTCTTT

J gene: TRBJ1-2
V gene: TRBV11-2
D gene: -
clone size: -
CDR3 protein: CASRGYGYTF
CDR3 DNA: TGTGCCAGCAGAGGCTATGGCTACACCTTC

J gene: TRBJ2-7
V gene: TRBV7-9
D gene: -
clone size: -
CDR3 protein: CASSLGQGWGSYEQYF
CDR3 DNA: TGTGCCAGCAGCTTAGGGCAGGGGTGGGGATCCTACGAGCAGTACTTC

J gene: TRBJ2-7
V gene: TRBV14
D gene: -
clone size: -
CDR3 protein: CASSQDIGDPCLEQYF
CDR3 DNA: TGTGCCAGCAGCCAAGATATCGGGGACCCCTGTCTGGAGCAGTACTTC

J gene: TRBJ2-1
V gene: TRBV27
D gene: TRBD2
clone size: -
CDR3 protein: CASSLRQTGGGGEQFF
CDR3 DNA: TGTGCCAGCAGTTTACGGCAGACGGGAGGGGGGGGTGAGCAGTTCTTC

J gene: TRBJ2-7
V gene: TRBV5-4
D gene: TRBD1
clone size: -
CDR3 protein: CASSLGQGTSYEQYF
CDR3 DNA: TGTGCCAGCAGCTTGGGACAGGGGACATCCTACGAGCAGTACTTC

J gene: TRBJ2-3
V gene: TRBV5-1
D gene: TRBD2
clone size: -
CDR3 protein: CASSLPGLARDTQYF
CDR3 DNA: TGCGCCAGCAGCTTACCGGGACTAGCGAGGGATACGCAGTATTTT

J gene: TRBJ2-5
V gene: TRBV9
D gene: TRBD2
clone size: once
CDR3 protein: CASSSDRDTSGILETQYF
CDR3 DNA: TGTGCCAGCAGCTCAGACAGGGACACTAGCGGGATATTAGAGACCCAGTACTTC

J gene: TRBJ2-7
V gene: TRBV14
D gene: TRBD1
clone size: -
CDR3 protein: CASSQDSGGASREQYF
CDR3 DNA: TGTGCCAGCAGCCAAGATTCAGGGGGCGCTTCCCGCGAGCAGTACTTC

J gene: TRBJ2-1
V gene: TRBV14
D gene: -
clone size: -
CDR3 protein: CASSQDQRDLQHNEQFF
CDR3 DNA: TGTGCCAGCAGCCAAGACCAACGAGACCTACAACACAATGAGCAGTTCTTC

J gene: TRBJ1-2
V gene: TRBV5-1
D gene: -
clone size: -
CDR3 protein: CASSLRDGYTF
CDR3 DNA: TGCGCCAGCAGCCTCAGGGATGGCTACACCTTC

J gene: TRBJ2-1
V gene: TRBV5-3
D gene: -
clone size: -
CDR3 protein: CASTAGSSYNEQFF
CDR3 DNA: TGTGCCAGCACCGCCGGGAGCTCCTACAATGAGCAGTTCTTC

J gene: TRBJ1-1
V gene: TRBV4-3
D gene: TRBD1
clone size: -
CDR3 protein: CASSRQGANTEAFF
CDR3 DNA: TGCGCCAGCAGCAGACAGGGGGCGAACACTGAAGCTTTCTTT

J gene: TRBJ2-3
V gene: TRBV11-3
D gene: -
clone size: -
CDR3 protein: CASSFGQLTDTQYF
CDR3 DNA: TGTGCCAGCAGCTTCGGACAGCTCACAGATACGCAGTATTTT

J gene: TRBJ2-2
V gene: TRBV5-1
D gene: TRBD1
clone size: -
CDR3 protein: CASSLQGARIIPHGELFF
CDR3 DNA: TGCGCCAGCAGCCTACAGGGGGCGCGAATTATACCTCACGGGGAGCTGTTTTTT

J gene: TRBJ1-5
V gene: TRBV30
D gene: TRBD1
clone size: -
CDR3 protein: CAWSRNRGQPQHF
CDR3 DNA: TGTGCCTGGAGTAGGAACAGGGGTCAGCCCCAGCATTTT

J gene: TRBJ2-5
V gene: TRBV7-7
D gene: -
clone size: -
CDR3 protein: CASRSKTVPQEIETQYF
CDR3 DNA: TGTGCCAGCAGGTCGAAGACGGTCCCGCAGGAGATAGAGACCCAGTACTTC

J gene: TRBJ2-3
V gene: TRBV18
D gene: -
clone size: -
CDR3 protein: CASSPGPLFTDTQYF
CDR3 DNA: TGTGCCAGCTCACCGGGTCCACTGTTCACAGATACGCAGTATTTT

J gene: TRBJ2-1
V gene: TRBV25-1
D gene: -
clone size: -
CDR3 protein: CASSTTRETWGNEQFF
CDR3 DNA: TGTGCCAGCAGTACCACTAGAGAGACTTGGGGCAATGAGCAGTTCTTC

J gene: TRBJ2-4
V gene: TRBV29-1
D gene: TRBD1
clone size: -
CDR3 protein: CSALRDRGPKNIQYF
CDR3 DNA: TGCAGCGCCCTCCGGGACAGGGGGCCCAAAAACATTCAGTACTTC

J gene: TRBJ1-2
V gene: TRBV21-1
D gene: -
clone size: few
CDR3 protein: CASSRIWGRWHGYTF
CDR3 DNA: TGTGCCAGCAGCAGGATCTGGGGAAGGTGGCATGGCTACACCTTC

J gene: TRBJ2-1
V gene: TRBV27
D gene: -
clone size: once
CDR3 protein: CASSPRDSFNEQFF
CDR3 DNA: TGTGCCAGCAGTCCCCGGGACTCTTTCAATGAGCAGTTCTTC

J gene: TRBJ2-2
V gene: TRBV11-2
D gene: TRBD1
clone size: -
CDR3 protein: CASSSTGGNTGELFF
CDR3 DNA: TGTGCCAGCAGCTCGACAGGGGGTAACACCGGGGAGCTGTTTTTT

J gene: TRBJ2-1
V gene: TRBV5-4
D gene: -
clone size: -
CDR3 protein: CASSFMGWTGWDEQFF
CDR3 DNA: TGTGCCAGCAGCTTCATGGGCTGGACTGGTTGGGATGAGCAGTTCTTC

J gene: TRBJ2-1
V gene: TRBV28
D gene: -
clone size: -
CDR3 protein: CASSWERPTRYNEQFF
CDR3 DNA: TGTGCCAGCAGTTGGGAAAGACCAACGAGATACAATGAGCAGTTCTTC